This T cell receptor beta chain was found in a study of cytomegalovirus exposure and HLA in healthy donors. This clone occurred once. CDR3 length equals 16 residues. V lost 2 bases to trimming and J lost 5 bases, with 18 bases between them. Per germline, CDR1 MNHEY and CDR2 SVGAGI. Produced via immunoSEQ multiplex PCR; TCRdb's table is partial and in-frame only. In the table there are over 120,000 clones, roughly 90% of which are singletons. The chain combines TRBV6-5 with TRBJ1-1; D possibly corresponds to TRBD1 (5 bases). The receptor was isolated from a man aged 18 to 35 in good health and CMV-seropositive. The sequenced material came from PBMCs. The CDR3 loop reads CASSYVGTPGGTEAFF. CDR3 nucleotides: TGTGCCAGCAGTTACGTCGGCACACCGGGGGGAACTGAAGCTTTCTTT.